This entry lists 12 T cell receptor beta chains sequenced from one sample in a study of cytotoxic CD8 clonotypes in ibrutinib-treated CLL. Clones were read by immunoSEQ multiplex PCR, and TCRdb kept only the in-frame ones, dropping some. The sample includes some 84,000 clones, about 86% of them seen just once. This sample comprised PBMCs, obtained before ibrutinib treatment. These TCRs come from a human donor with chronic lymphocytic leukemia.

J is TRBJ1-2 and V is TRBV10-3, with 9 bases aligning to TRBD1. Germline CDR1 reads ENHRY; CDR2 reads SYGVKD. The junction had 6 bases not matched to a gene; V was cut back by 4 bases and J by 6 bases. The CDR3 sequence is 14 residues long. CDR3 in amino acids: CAISASDRGDGYTF. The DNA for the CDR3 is TGTGCCATCAGTGCCTCCGACAGGGGGGATGGCTACACCTTC.

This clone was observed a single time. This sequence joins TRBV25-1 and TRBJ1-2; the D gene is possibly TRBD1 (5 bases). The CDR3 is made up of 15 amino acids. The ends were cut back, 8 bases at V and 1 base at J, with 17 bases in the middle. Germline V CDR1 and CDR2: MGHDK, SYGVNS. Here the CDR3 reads CASEGRGGVNYGYTF. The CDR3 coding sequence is TGTGCCAGCGAGGGTCGGGGGGGAGTTAACTATGGCTACACCTTC.

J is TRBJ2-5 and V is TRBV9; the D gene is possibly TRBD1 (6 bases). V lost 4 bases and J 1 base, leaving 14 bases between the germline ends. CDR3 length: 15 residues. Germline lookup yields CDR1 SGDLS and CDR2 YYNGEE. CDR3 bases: TGTGCCAGCAGCATTATGGACAGCCTCCAAGAGACCCAGTACTTC. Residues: CASSIMDSLQETQYF.

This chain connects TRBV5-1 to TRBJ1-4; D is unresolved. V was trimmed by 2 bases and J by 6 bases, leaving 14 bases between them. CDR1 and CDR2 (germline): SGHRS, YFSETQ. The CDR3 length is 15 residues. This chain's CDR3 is CASSLIGERDEKLFF. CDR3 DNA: TGCGCCAGCAGCTTAATCGGGGAGCGAGATGAAAAACTGTTTTTT.

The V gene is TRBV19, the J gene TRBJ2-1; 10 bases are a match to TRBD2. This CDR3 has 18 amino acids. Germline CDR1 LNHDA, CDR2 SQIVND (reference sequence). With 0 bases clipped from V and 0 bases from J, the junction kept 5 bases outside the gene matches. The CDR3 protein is CASSIDRSSGSSYNEQFF. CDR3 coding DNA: TGTGCCAGTAGTATAGATCGATCTAGCGGGAGCTCCTACAATGAGCAGTTCTTC.

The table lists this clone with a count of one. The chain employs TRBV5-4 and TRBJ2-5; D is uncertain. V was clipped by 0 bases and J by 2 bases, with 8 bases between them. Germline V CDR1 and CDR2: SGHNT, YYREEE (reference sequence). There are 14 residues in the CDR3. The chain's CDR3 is CASSLVGQQETQYF. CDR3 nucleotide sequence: TGTGCCAGCAGCTTGGTAGGTCAACAAGAGACCCAGTACTTC.

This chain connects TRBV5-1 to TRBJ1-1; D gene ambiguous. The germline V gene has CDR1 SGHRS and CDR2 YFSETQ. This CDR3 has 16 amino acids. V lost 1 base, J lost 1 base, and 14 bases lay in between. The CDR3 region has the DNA TGCGCCAGCAGCTTGCTTTTGGCGCGGGGGAACACTGAAGCTTTCTTT. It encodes CASSLLLARGNTEAFF.

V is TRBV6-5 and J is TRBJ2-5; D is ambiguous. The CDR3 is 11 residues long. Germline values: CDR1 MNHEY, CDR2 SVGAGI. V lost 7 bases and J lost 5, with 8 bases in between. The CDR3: CASIVGETQYF. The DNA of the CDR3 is TGTGCCAGCATCGTAGGGGAGACCCAGTACTTC.

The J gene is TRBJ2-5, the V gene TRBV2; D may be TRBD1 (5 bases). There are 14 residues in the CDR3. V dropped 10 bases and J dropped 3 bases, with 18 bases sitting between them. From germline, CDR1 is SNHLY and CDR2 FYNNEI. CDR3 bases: TGTGCCACCACCCCTGATTGGGGCAAAGAGACCCAGTACTTC. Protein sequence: CATTPDWGKETQYF.

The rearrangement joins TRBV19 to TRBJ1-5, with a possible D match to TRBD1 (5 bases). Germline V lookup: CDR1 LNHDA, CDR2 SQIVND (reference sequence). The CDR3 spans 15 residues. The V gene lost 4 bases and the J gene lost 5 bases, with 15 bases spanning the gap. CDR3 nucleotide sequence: TGTGCCAGTAGTAAGGGGCAGGGAGCATATCAGCCCCAGCATTTT. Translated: CASSKGQGAYQPQHF.

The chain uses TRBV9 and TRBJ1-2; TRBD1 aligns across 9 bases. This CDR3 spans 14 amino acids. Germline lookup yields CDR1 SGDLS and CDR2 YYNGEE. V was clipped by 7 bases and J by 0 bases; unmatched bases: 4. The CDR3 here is CASGGTGSNYGYTF. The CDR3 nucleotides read TGTGCCAGCGGGGGGACAGGGTCTAACTATGGCTACACCTTC.

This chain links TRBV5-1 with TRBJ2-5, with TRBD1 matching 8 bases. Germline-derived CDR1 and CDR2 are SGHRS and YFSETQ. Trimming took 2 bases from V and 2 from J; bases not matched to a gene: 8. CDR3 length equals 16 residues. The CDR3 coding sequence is TGCGCCAGCAGCTTCCGGGACAGGCAACCTCAAGAGACCCAGTACTTC. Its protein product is CASSFRDRQPQETQYF.